This TCR beta chain stems from a study of shared clonotypes between healthy human individuals. The assay was immunoSEQ multiplex PCR, and TCRdb's table has in-frame clones only and misses some. The table records around 330,000 clones, approximately 79% of them present only once. This clonotype was obtained from a man aged 25 to 45 in good health. Specimen: memory CD4+ T cells sorted from blood. This sample's subset: CD45RA-negative fraction.

CDR3 region: CASSPRTSFVSILFF. CDR3 DNA: TGTGCCAGCAGCCCAAGGACTAGTTTTGTCTCTATTCTGTTCTTC. The V and J genes are TRBV7-8 and TRBJ2-1; 7 nucleotides align to TRBD2. Unmatched junction bases numbered 19, after V lost 5 bases and J lost 15 bases. CDR1 SGHVS and CDR2 FQNEAQ come from the germline V gene. The CDR3 has 15 residues.